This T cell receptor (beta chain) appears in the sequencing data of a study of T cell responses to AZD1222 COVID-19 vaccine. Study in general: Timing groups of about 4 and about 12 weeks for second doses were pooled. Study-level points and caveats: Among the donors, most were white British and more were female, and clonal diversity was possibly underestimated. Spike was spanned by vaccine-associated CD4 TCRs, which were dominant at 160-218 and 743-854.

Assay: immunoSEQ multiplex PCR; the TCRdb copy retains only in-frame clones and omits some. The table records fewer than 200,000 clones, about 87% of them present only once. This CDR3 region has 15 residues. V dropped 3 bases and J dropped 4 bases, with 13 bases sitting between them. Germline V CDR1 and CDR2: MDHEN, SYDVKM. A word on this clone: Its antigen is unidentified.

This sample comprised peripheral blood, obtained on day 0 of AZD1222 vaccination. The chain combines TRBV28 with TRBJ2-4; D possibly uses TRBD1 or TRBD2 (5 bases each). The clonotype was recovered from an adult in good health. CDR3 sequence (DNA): TGTGCCAGCAGTTTGCAGGGACGAGGGAAAAACATTCAGTACTTC. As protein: CASSLQGRGKNIQYF. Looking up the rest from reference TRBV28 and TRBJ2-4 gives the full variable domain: DVKVTQSSRYLVKRTGEKVFLECVQDMDHENMFWYRQDPGLGLRLIYFSYDVKMKEKGDIPEGYSVSREKKERFSLILESASTNQTSMYLCASSLQGRGKNIQYFGAGTRLSVL.